This TCR beta chain came from a study of shared clonotypes between healthy human individuals. Of note for this clone: Its matching antigen is unknown.

Trimming took 6 bases from V and 4 from J, leaving 15 bases between them. The CDR3 runs 15 residues. From germline, CDR1 is MNHEY and CDR2 SVGAGI. Clones were sequenced by immunoSEQ multiplex PCR, and TCRdb holds only the in-frame ones, with some missing. Among around 2,000,000 clones listed, 85% to 95% were seen once. Overall study findings and caveats: All-four-donor shared clonotypes had higher generation probabilities than non-shared clonotypes did.

Naive CD8 cells were CD45RO-negative, positively selected for CCR7, excluding terminally differentiated effector memory CD45RA+ cells. The genes are TRBV6-5 and TRBJ1-4; D possibly corresponds to TRBD1 (5 bases). This TCR derives from a young man in good health. The material sequenced was naive CD8+ T cells sorted from blood. The CDR3: CASRPGAVDNEKLFF. For the CDR3, the DNA is TGTGCCAGCAGACCCGGGGCGGTGGATAATGAAAAACTGTTTTTT.